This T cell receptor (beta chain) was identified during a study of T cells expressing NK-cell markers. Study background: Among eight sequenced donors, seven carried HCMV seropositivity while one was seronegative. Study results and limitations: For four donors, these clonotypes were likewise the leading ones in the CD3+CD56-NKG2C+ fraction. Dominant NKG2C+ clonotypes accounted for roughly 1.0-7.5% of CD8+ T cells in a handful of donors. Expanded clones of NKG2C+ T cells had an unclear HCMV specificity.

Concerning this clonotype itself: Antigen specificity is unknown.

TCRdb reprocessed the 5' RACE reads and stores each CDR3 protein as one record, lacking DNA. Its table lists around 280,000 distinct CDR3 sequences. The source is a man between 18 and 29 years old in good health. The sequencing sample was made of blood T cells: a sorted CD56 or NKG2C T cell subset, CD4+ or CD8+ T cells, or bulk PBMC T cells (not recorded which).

CDR3 sequence reads: CAISGGRRATNEKLFF. The chain uses TRBV10-3 and TRBJ1-4. The CDR3 runs 16 residues. Germline CDR1 is ENHRY and CDR2 is SYGVKD.